This T cell receptor (beta chain) was recovered during a study of cytomegalovirus exposure and HLA in healthy donors. Overall study: Early release data held approximately 81 million unique TCRs from HLA-typed donors.

The length of the CDR3 is 16 residues. V dropped 6 bases and J dropped 5; count of bases not matched to a gene: 10. Per germline, CDR1 MNHEY and CDR2 SMNVEV (reference sequence). Researchers ran the PCR with 60 Vbeta and 13 Jbeta primers. As originally analysed: Later, roughly 77 million unique TCR beta chains were counted in an analysis, and about 12 million of them were shared. The method was immunoSEQ multiplex PCR; TCRdb's version includes in-frame clones alone and lacks a portion of them. Clone size and V and J calls were adopted from that table, with D and trimming inferred from the DNA. Of under 150,000 clones in the sample, about 9.2% were seen once. Concerning this clone: Its antigen is as yet unknown.

Study-level points and caveats: Later work found that TCR association rates differed between HLA loci; DRB1 had the most and HLA-C the fewest.

The specimen was PBMCs. The sequence came from a woman between 40 and 55 years old in good health and CMV-seropositive. The chain is built from TRBV27 and TRBJ1-6, with 7 nucleotides matching TRBD1. The CDR3 region is CASSQGAGGDNSPLHF. The CDR3 DNA sequence: TGTGCCAGCAGCCAAGGGGCAGGGGGTGATAATTCACCCCTCCACTTT.